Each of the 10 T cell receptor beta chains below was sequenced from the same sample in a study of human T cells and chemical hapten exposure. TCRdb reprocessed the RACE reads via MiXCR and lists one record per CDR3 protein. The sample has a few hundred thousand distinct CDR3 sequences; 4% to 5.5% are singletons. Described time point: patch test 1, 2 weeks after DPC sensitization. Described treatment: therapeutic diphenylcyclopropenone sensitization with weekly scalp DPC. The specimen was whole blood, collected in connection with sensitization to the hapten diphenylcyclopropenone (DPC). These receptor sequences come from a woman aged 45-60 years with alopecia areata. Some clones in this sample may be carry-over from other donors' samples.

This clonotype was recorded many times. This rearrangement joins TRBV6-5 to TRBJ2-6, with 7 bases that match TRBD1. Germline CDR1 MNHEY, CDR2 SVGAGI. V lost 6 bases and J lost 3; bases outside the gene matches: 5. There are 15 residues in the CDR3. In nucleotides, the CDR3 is TGTGCCAGCAGCCGAGGGGGCTTTGGGGCCAACGTCCTGACTTTC. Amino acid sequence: CASSRGGFGANVLTF.

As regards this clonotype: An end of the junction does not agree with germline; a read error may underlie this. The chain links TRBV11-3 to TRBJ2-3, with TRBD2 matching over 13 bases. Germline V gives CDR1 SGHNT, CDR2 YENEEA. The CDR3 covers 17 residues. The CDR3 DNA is TGTGTCAGCAGCTTAGGGACTAGCGGGGCGAACACAGATACGCAGTATTTT. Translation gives CVSSLGTSGANTDTQYF.

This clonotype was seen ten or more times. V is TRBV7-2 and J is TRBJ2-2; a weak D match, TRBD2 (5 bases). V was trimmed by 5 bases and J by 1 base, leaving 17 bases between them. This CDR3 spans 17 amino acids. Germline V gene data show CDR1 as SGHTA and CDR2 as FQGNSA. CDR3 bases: TGTGCCAGCAGCCCGTCGCCTAGCTCTGTGAACACCGGGGAGCTGTTTTTT. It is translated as CASSPSPSSVNTGELFF.

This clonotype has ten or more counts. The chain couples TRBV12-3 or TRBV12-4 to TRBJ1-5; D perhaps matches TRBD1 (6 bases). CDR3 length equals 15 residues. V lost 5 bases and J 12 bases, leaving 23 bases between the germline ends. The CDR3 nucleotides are TGTGCCAGCAGTCCCGGGGGGCCCTTTGGAGGGGGCCAGCATTTT. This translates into CASSPGGPFGGGQHF.

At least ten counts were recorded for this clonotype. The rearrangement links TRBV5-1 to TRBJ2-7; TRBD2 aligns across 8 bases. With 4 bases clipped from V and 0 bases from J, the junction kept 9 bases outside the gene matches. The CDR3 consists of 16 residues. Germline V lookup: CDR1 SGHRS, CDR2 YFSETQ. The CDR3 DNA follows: TGCGCCAGCAGCCCGACCTGGACTAGCAGCTCCTACGAGCAGTACTTC. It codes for CASSPTWTSSSYEQYF.

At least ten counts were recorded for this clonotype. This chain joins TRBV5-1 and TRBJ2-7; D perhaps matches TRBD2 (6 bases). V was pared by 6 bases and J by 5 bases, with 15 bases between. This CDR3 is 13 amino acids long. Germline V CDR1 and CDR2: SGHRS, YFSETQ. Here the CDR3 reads CASNPTGGNEQYF. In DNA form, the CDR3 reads TGCGCCAGCAATCCTACCGGGGGAAACGAGCAGTACTTC. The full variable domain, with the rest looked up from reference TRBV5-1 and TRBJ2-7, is KAGVTQTPRYLIKTRGQQVTLSCSPISGHRSVSWYQQTPGQGLQFLFEYFSETQRNKGNFPGRFSGRQFSNSRSEMNVSTLELGDSALYLCASNPTGGNEQYFGPGTRLTVT.

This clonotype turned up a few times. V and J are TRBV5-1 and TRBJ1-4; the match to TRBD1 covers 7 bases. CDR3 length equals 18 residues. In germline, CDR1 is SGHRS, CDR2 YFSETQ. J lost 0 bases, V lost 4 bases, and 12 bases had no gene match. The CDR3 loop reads CASSPQGTAGATNEKLFF. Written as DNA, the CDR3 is TGCGCCAGCAGCCCACAAGGGACAGCCGGAGCAACTAATGAAAAACTGTTTTTT.

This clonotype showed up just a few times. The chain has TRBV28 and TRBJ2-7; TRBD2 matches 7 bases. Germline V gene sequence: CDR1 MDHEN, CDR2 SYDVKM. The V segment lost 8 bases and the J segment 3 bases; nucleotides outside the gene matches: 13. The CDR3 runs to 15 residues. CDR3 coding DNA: TGTGCCAGCCGGCCCGGGGGGAGGGTCTACTACGAGCAGTACTTC. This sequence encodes CASRPGGRVYYEQYF.

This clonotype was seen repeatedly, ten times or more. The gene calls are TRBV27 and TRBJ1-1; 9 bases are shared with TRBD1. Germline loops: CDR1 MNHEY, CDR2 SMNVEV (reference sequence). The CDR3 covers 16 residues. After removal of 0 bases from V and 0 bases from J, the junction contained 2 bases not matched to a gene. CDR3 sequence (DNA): TGTGCCAGCAGTTTATCAGGGGACAGGGTGAACACTGAAGCTTTCTTT. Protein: CASSLSGDRVNTEAFF.

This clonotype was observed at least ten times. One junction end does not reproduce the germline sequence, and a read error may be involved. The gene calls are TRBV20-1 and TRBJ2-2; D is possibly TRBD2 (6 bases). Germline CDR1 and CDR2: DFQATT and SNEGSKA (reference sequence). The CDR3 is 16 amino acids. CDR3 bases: TGCAGTGCCAGAGATGTGGCGGGAAGGAACACCGGGGAGCTGTTTTTT. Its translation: CSARDVAGRNTGELFF.